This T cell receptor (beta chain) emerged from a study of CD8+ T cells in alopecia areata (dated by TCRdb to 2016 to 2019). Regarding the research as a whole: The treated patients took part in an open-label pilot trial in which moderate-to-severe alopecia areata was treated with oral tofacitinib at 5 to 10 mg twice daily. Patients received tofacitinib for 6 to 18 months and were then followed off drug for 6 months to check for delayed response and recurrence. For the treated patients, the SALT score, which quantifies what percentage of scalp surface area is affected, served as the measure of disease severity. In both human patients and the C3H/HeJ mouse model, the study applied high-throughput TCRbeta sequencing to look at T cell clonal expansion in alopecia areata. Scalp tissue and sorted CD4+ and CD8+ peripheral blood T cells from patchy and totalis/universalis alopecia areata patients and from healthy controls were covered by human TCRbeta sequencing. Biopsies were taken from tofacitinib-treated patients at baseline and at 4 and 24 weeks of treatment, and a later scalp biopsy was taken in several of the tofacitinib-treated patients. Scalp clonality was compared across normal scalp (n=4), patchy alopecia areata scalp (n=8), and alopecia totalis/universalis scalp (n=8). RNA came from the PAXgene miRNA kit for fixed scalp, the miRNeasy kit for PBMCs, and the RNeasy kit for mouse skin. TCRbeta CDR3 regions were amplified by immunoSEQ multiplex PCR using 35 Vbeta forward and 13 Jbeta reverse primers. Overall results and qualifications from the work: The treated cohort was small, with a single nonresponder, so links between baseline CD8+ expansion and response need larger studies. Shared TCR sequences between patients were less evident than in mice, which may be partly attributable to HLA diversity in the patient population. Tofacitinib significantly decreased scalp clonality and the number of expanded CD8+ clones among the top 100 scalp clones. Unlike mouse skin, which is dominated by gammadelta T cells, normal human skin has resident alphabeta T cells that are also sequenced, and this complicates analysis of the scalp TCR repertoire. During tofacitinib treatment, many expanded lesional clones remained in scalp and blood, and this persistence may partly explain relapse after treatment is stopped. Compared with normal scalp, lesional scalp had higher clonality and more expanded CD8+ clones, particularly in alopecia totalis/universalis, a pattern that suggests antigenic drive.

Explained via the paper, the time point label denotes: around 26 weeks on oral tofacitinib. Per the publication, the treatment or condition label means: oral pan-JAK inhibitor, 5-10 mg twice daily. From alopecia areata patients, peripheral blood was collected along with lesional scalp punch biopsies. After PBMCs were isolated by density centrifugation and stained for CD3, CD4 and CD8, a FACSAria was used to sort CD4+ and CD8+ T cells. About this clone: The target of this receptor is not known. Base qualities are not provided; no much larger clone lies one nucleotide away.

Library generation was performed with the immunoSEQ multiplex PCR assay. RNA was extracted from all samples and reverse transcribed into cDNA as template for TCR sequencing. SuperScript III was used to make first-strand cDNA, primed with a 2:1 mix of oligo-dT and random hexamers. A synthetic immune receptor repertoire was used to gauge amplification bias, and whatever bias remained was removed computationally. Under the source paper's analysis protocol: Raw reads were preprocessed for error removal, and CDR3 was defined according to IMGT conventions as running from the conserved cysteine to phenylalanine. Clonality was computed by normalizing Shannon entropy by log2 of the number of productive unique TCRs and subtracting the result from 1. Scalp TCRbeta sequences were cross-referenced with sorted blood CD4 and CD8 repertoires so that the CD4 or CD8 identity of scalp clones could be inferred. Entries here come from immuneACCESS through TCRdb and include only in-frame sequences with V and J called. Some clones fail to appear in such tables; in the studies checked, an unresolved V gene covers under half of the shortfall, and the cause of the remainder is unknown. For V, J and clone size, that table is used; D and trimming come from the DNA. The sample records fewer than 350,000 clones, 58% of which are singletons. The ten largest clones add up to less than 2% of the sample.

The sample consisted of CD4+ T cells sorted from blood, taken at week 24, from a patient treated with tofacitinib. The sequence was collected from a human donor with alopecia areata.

The nucleotide sequence is TGTGCCAGCAGTTTACGGGACAGGGGGTGGTATTTT. Its translation is CASSLRDRGWYF. The sequence links TRBV28 to TRBJ2-3; 11 bases in the middle match TRBD1. The germline V gene provides CDR1 MDHEN and CDR2 SYDVKM. The CDR3, from cysteine to phenylalanine, totals 12 residues. Only the CDR3 part of the read is kept: 36 bases, read in frame from the first base. V loses 2 bases at its end and J loses 14 bases; junction bases beyond the gene matches: 3.